These 8 T cell receptor beta chains originate from one sample sequenced in a study of CD8 T cells in Susac syndrome. With random hexamers, reverse transcription was performed on roughly 0.5 to 1 ug of RNA. MiXCR was run by TCRdb on the immunoSEQ multiplex PCR reads, yielding one entry per CDR3 protein. The table shows under 90,000 distinct CDR3 sequences, with roughly 94% occurring only once. Specimen: CD8+ T cells from PBMCs. The receptors were sampled from a human donor with Susac syndrome.

This clonotype was recorded only once. The chain employs TRBV27 and TRBJ2-3, with D possibly being TRBD2 (5 bases). Germline CDR1 and CDR2: MNHEY and SMNVEV (reference sequence). This CDR3 has 14 amino acids. V lost 7 bases to trimming and J lost 2 bases, with 13 bases between them. In DNA, the CDR3 is TGTGCCAGCACCCCGGACTGGCTCACAGATACGCAGTATTTT. Encoded protein: CASTPDWLTDTQYF.

This clonotype was counted a single time. The chain is built from TRBV20-1 and TRBJ2-1; 8 bases line up with TRBD2. The DNA matches TRBJ2-7 better at its end, which makes the J call doubtful. The CDR3 covers 15 residues. From germline, CDR1 is DFQATT and CDR2 SNEGSKA (reference sequence). Here the CDR3 reads CSARGGGNVLLGQYF. The DNA for the CDR3 is TGCAGTGCCCGGGGGGGAGGCAACGTACTCCTTGGGCAGTACTTC.

This chain links TRBV12-3 or TRBV12-4 with TRBJ2-3, with 10 bases matching TRBD2. CDR3 size: 15 residues. The junction had 7 bases not matched to a gene; V was cut back by 8 bases and J by 2 bases. This CDR3 is CASSWTSGATDTQYF. Here the CDR3 DNA reads TGTGCCAGCTCCTGGACTAGCGGAGCCACAGATACGCAGTATTTT.

This sequence joins TRBV5-4 and TRBJ2-5; D call uncertain. CDR1 is SGHNT and CDR2 is YYREEE in the germline V gene (reference sequence). The CDR3 is made up of 16 amino acids. The V and J ends lost 0 bases and 1 base respectively, with 13 bases between them. The CDR3, as DNA: TGTGCCAGCAGCTTGGGAATGGGCCCAACCCAAGAGACCCAGTACTTC. It encodes CASSLGMGPTQETQYF.

The chain couples TRBV5-6 to TRBJ2-7; 11 bases line up with TRBD2. Germline V gives CDR1 SGHDT, CDR2 YYEEEE. The CDR3 sequence is 15 residues long. Unmatched junction bases numbered 5, after V lost 4 bases and J lost 2 bases. The CDR3 nucleotides read TGTGCCAGCAGCACGGGACTAGCGGTCACCTACGAGCAGTACTTC. Protein sequence: CASSTGLAVTYEQYF. Looking up the rest from reference TRBV5-6 and TRBJ2-7 gives the full variable domain: DAGVTQSPTHLIKTRGQQVTLRCSPKSGHDTVSWYQQALGQGPQFIFQYYEEEERQRGNFPDRFSGHQFPNYSSELNVNALLLGDSALYLCASSTGLAVTYEQYFGPGTRLTVT.

This chain joins TRBV27 and TRBJ2-6; TRBD1 matches at 8 bases. The germline V gene has CDR1 MNHEY and CDR2 SMNVEV (reference sequence). With 6 bases clipped from V and 5 bases from J, the junction kept 6 bases outside the gene matches. CDR3 length: 15 amino acids. DNA of the CDR3: TGTGCCAGCAGGTCTCAGGGGGCTTGGGCCAACGTCCTGACTTTC. It specifies CASRSQGAWANVLTF.

This clonotype was seen only once. The chain is built from TRBV29-1 and TRBJ2-7; D is undetermined. The CDR3 sequence is 12 residues long. Germline V gives CDR1 SQVTM, CDR2 ANQGSEA. V was trimmed by 4 bases and J by 0 bases, leaving 7 bases between them. The CDR3 sequence: CSVVSSSYEQYF. The CDR3 DNA is TGCAGCGTTGTTAGTAGCTCCTACGAGCAGTACTTC.

The chain employs TRBV2 and TRBJ2-3, with a tentative D call TRBD2 (6 bases). The germline V gene encodes CDR1 SNHLY and CDR2 FYNNEI. Trimming took off 5 bases at V and 1 base at J, with 16 bases between the two ends. This CDR3 region has 16 residues. The CDR3 spells CASSFERLVGTDTQYF. The CDR3 nucleotides are TGTGCCAGCAGTTTCGAGAGACTAGTGGGCACAGATACGCAGTATTTT.